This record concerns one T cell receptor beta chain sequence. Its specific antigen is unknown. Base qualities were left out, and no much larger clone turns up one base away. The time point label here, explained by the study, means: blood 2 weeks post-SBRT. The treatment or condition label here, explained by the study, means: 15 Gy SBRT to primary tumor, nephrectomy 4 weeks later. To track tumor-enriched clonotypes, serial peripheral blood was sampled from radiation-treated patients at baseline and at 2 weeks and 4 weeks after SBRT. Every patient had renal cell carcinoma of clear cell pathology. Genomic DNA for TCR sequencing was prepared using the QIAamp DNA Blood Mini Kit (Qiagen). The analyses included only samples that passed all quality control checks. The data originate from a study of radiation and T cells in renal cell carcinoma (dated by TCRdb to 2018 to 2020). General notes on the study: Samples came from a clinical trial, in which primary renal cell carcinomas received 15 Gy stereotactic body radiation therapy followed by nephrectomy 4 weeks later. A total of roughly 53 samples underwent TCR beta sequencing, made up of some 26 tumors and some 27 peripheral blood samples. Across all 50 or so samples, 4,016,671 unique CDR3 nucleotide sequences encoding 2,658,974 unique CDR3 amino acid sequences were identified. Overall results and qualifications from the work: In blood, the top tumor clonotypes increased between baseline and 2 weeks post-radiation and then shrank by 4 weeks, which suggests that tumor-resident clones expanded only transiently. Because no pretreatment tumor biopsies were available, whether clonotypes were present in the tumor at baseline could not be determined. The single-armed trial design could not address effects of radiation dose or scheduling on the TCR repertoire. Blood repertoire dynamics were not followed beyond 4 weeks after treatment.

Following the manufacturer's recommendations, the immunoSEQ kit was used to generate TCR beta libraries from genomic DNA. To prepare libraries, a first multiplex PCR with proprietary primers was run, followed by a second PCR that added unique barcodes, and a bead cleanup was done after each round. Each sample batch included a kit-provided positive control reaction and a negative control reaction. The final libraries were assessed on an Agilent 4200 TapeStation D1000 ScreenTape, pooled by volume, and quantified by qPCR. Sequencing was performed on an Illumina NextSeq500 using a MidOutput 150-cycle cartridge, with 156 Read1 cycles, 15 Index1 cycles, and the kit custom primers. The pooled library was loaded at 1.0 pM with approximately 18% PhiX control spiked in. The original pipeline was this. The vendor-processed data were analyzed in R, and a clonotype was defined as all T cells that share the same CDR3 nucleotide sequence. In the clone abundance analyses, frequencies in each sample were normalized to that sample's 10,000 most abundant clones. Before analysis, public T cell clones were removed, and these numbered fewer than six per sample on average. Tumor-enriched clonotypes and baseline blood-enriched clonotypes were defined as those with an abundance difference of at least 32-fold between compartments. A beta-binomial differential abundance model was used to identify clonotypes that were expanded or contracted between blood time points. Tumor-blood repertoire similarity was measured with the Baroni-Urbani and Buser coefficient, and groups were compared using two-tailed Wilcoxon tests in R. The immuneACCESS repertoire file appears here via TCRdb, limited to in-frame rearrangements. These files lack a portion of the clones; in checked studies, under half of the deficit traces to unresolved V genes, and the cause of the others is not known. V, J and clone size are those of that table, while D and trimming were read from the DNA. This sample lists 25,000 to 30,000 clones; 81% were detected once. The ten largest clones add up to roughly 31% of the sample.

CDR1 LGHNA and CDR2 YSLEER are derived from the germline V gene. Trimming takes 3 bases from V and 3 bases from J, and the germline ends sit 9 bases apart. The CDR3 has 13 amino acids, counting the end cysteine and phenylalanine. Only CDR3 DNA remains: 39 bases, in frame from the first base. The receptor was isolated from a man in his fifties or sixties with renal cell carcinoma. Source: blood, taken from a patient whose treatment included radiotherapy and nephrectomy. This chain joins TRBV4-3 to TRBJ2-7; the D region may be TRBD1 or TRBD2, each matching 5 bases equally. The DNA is TGCGCCAGCAGCCAGGGACGCAACTACGAGCAGTACTTC. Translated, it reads CASSQGRNYEQYF.